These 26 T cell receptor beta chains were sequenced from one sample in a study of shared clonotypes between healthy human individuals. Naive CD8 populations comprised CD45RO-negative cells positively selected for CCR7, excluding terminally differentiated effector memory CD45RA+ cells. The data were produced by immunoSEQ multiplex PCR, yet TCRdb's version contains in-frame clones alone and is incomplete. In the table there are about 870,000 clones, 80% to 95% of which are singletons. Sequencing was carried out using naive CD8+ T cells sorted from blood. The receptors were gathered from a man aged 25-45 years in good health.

This CDR3 reads CAGGIRGHVCEKLFF. The CDR3 DNA reads as TGCGCCGGAGGTATTAGGGGGCATGTTTGTGAAAAACTGTTTTTT. The chain is built from TRBV23-1 and TRBJ1-4, with 7 nucleotides matching TRBD1. TRBV23-1 is reported as an ORF; its role is uncertain. The CDR3 runs to 15 residues. J gave up 7 bases and V 11 bases, and 16 bases lay outside the gene matches.

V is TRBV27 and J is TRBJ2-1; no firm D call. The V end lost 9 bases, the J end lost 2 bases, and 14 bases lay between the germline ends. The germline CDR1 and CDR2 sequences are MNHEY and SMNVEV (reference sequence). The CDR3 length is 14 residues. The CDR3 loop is CASQDRSAYNEQFF. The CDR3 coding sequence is TGTGCCAGTCAAGACCGTTCGGCCTACAATGAGCAGTTCTTC.

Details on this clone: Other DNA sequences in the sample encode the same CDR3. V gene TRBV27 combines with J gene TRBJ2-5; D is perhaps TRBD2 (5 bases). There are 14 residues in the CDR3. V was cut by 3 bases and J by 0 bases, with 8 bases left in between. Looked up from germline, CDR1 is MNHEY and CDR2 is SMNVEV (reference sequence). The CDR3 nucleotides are TGTGCCAGCAGTTTTGCCGGGAACCAAGAGACCCAGTACTTC. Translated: CASSFAGNQETQYF.

The CDR3 DNA reads as TGTGCCAGCAGCTTACAACGACCCCACCCGGGGGGTGGGAACTATGGCTACACCTTC. It yields the protein CASSLQRPHPGGGNYGYTF. The chain recombines TRBV7-8 with TRBJ1-2; TRBD1 is a possible D gene (5 bases). From germline, CDR1 is SGHVS and CDR2 FQNEAQ. CDR3 length: 19 residues. V lost 2 bases to trimming and J lost 2 bases, with 24 bases between them.

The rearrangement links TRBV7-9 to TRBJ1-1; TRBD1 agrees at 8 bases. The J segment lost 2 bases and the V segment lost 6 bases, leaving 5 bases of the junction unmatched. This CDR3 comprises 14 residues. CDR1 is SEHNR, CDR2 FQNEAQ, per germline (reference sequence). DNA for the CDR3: TGTGCCAGCAGAGCAGGGGGCGCCAACACTGAAGCTTTCTTT. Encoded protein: CASRAGGANTEAFF.

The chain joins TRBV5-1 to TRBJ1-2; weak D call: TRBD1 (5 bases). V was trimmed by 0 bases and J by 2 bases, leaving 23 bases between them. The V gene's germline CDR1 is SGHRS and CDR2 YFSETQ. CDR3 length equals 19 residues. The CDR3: CASSLDVGVPFTPNYGYTF. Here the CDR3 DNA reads TGCGCCAGCAGCTTGGACGTGGGGGTACCGTTCACCCCCAACTATGGCTACACCTTC.

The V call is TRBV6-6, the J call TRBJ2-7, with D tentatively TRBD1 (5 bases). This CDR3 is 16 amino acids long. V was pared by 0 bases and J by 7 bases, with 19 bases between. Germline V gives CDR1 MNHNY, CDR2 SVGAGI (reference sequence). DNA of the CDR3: TGTGCCAGCAGTTACTCTCTGCAGGGTGGGCATAGGGAGCAGTACTTC. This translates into CASSYSLQGGHREQYF.

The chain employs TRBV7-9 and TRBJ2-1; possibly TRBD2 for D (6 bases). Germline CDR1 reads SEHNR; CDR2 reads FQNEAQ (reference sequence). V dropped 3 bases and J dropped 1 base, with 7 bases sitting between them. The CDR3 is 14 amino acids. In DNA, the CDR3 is TGTGCCAGCAGCTTCGGGGGTTCCTACAATGAGCAGTTCTTC. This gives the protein CASSFGGSYNEQFF.

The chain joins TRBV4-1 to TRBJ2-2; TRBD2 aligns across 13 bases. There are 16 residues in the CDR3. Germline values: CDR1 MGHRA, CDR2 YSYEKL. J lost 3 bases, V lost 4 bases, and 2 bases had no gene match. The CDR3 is CASSPGLAGYTGELFF. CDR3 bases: TGCGCCAGCAGCCCGGGACTAGCGGGATACACCGGGGAGCTGTTTTTT.

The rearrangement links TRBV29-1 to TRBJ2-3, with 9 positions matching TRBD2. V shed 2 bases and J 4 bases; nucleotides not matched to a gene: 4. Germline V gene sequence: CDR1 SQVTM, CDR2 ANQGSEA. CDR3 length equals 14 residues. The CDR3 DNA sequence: TGCAGCGTTGAAATAGCGGGAGTGGCAGATACGCAGTATTTT. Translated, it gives CSVEIAGVADTQYF.

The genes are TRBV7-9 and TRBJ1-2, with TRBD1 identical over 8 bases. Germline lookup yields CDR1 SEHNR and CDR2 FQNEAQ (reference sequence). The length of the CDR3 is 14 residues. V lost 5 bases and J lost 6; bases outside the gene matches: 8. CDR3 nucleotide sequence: TGTGCCAGCAGCCCCAGGGGGCAGGTTCATGGCTACACCTTC. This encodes CASSPRGQVHGYTF.

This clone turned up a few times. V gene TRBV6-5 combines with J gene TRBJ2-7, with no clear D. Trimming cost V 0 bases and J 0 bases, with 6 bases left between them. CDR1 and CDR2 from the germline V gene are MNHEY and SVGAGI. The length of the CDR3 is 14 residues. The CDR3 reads CASSYSGHSYEQYF. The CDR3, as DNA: TGTGCCAGCAGTTACTCTGGCCACTCCTACGAGCAGTACTTC.

The CDR3 DNA sequence: TGCAGCGCCAAGTTGAAGTCCCATGAGCAGTTCTTC. Its translation: CSAKLKSHEQFF. V usage is TRBV29-1 and J usage is TRBJ2-1; D remains unclear. The germline V and J ends were trimmed by 7 bases and 8 bases, with 15 bases remaining between them. This CDR3 has 12 amino acids. Germline-derived CDR1 and CDR2 are SQVTM and ANQGSEA.

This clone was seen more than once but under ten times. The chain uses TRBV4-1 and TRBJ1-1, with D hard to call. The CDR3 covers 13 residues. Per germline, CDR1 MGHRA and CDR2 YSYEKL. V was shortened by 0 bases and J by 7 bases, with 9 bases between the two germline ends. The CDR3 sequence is CASSQESKLEAFF. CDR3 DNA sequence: TGCGCCAGCAGCCAAGAATCCAAACTTGAAGCTTTCTTT.

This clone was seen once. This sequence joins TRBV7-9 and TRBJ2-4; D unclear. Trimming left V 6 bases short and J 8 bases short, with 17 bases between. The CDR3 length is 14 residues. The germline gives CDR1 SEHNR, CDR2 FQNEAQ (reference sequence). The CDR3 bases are TGTGCCAGCAGTGGGTGGCCCGAAGAGGACATTCAGTACTTC. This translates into CASSGWPEEDIQYF.

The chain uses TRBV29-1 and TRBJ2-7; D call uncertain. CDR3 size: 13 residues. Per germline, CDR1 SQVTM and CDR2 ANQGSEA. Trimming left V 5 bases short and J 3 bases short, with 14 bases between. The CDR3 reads CSVWNTERYEQYF. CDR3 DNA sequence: TGCAGCGTTTGGAACACCGAACGCTACGAGCAGTACTTC.

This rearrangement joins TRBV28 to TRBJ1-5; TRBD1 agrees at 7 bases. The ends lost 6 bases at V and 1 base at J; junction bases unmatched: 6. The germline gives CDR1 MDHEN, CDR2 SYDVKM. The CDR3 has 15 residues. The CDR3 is CASSWGGGSNQPQHF. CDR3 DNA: TGTGCCAGCAGCTGGGGAGGGGGCAGCAATCAGCCCCAGCATTTT.

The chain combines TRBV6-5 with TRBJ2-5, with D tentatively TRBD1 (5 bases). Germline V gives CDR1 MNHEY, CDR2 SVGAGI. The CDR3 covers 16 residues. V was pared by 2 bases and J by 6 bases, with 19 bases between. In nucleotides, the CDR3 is TGTGCCAGCAGTTACGGGGAAAGGGGTAGTGAGAAGACCCAGTACTTC. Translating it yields CASSYGERGSEKTQYF.

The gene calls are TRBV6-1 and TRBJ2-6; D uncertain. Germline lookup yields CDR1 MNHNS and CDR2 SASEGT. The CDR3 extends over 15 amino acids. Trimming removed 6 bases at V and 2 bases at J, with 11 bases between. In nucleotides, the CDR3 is TGTGCCAGCAGCGATAGGGTGGCTGGGGCCAACGTCCTGACTTTC. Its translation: CASSDRVAGANVLTF.

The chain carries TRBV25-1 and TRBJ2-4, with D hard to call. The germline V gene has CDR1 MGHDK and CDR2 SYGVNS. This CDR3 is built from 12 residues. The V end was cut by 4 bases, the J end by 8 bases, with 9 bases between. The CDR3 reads CASSGVTDIQYF. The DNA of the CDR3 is TGTGCCAGCAGTGGAGTTACGGACATTCAGTACTTC.

The CDR3 nucleotides read TGCGCCAGCAGTGGGGACAGGGGAAGCACAGATACGCAGTATTTT. This codes for CASSGDRGSTDTQYF. The chain is built from TRBV10-1 and TRBJ2-3; 10 nucleotides line up with TRBD1. Germline assignment: CDR1 WNHNN and CDR2 SYGVQD (reference sequence). V lost 4 bases to trimming and J lost 0 bases; unmatched junction nucleotides: 1. This CDR3 contains 15 residues.

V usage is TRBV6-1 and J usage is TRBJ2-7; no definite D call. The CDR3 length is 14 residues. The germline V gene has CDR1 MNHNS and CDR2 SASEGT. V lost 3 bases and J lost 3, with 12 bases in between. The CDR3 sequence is CASSDLNFNYEQYF. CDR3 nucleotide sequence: TGTGCCAGCAGTGATTTGAATTTTAACTACGAGCAGTACTTC.

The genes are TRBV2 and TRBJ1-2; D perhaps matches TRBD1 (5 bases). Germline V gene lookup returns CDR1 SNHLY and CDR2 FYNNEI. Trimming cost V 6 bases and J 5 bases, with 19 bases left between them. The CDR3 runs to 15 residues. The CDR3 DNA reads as TGTGCCAGCAGGGCAGACAGTCAGAACCTATATGGCTACACCTTC. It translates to CASRADSQNLYGYTF.

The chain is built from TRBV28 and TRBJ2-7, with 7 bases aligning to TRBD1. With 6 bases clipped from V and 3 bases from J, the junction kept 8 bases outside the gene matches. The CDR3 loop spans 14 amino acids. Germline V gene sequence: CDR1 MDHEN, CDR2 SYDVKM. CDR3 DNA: TGTGCCAGCAGCCCGGGACAGATGGTCTACGAGCAGTACTTC. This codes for CASSPGQMVYEQYF.

CDR3 residues: CASRSPFEHNQPQHF. Here the CDR3 DNA reads TGTGCCAGTAGATCCCCATTTGAACACAATCAGCCCCAGCATTTT. This chain joins TRBV19 and TRBJ1-5; no definite D call. V lost 6 bases and J lost 3, with 15 bases in between. Per the germline V gene, CDR1 is LNHDA and CDR2 is SQIVND (reference sequence). The CDR3 covers 15 residues. The full variable domain, with the rest looked up from reference TRBV19 and TRBJ1-5, is DGGITQSPKYLFRKEGQNVTLSCEQNLNHDAMYWYRQDPGQGLRLIYYSQIVNDFQKGDIAEGYSVSREKKESFPLTVTSAQKNPTAFYLCASRSPFEHNQPQHFGDGTRLSIL.

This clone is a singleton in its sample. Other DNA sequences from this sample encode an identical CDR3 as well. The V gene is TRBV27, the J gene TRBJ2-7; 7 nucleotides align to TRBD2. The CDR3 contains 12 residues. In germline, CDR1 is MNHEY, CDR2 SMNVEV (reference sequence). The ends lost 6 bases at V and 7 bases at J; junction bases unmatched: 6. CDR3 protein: CASSRGGREQYF. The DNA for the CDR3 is TGTGCCAGCAGCCGCGGGGGAAGGGAGCAGTACTTC.